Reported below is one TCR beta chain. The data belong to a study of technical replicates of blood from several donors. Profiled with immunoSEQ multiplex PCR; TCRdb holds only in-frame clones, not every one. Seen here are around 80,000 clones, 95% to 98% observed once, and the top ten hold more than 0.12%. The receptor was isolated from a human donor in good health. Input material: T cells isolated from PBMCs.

DNA for the CDR3: TGTGCCAGCAGTGCACAGAAGAACACTGAAGCTTTCTTT. The encoded protein is CASSAQKNTEAFF. The rearrangement links TRBV2 to TRBJ1-1; D unclear. CDR3 length equals 13 residues. The ends were cut back, 4 bases at V and 1 base at J, with 7 bases in the middle. Germline V CDR1 and CDR2: SNHLY, FYNNEI.